A single sample is the source of the 20 T cell receptor beta chains below, sequenced in a study of T cell responses to AZD1222 COVID-19 vaccine. This table comes from immunoSEQ multiplex PCR, and its TCRdb copy is limited to in-frame clones, with some not included. Of about 170,000 clones listed, 93% are singletons. This specimen was peripheral blood, taken on day 0 of AZD1222 vaccination. The origin of the receptors is an adult in good health.

This clone was counted a few times. This CDR3 is CASSVDPGTNYGYTF. The CDR3 region has the DNA TGTGCCAGCAGCGTAGATCCAGGAACTAACTATGGCTACACCTTC. The genes are TRBV9 and TRBJ1-2; no clear D gene. Deletions cut 0 bases from V and 0 bases from J, with 9 bases between. Germline CDR1 and CDR2: SGDLS and YYNGEE. The CDR3 totals 15 residues.

The chain recombines TRBV11-3 with TRBJ2-3; D possibly matches TRBD1 or TRBD2 (6 bases each). This CDR3 is 16 amino acids long. V was shortened by 1 base and J by 0 bases, with 11 bases between the two germline ends. Germline loops: CDR1 SGHNT, CDR2 YENEEA. CDR3: CASSLGGLASTDTQYF. CDR3 nucleotides: TGTGCCAGCAGCTTAGGGGGGCTAGCGAGCACAGATACGCAGTATTTT.

The rearrangement links TRBV6-5 to TRBJ1-2; D perhaps matches TRBD1 (5 bases). Germline values: CDR1 MNHEY, CDR2 SVGAGI. V lost 5 bases, J lost 0 bases, and 13 bases lay in between. The CDR3 sequence is 15 residues long. The DNA for the CDR3 is TGTGCCAGCAGTCGAGGGACCCTATCTAACTATGGCTACACCTTC. Translation gives CASSRGTLSNYGYTF.

A single count supports this clone. The gene calls are TRBV5-1 and TRBJ2-3, with 10 bases that match TRBD2. The ends lost 4 bases at V and 14 bases at J; junction bases unmatched: 10. There are 13 residues in the CDR3. Germline-derived CDR1 and CDR2 are SGHRS and YFSETQ. The CDR3 loop reads CASSVIAGGQGYF. CDR3 DNA: TGCGCCAGCAGCGTAATAGCGGGAGGCCAAGGGTATTTT.

The chain employs TRBV5-1 and TRBJ1-4; D possibly corresponds to TRBD1 (6 bases). Trimming stripped 4 bases from V and 7 bases from J, with 14 bases between. The CDR3 spans 14 residues. The germline V gene has CDR1 SGHRS and CDR2 YFSETQ. CDR3 nucleotides: TGCGCCAGCAGCCAGGGAACAGGGAGTGAAAAACTGTTTTTT. It specifies CASSQGTGSEKLFF.

This rearrangement joins TRBV29-1 to TRBJ2-7; 10 nucleotides match TRBD1. Trimming took 6 bases from V and 3 from J; bases not matched to a gene: 8. Germline CDR1 SQVTM, CDR2 ANQGSEA. The CDR3 has 14 amino acids. The CDR3 region has the DNA TGCAGCGTGAGGGAGGGACAGGGGAACTACGAGCAGTACTTC. This gives the protein CSVREGQGNYEQYF.

This chain joins TRBV5-4 and TRBJ1-6; 9 nucleotides agree with TRBD1. This CDR3 is built from 14 residues. The V and J ends lost 3 bases and 6 bases, in that order; junction bases with no gene match: 1. The germline gives CDR1 SGHNT, CDR2 YYREEE (reference sequence). The CDR3 reads CASSSTGGNSPLHF. In nucleotides, the CDR3 is TGTGCCAGCAGCTCGACAGGGGGTAATTCACCCCTCCACTTT.

V and J are TRBV6-2 or TRBV6-3 and TRBJ2-3, with 9 bases matching TRBD2. Losses at the gene ends were 2 bases for V and 3 bases for J; bases not matched to a gene: 9. This CDR3 is built from 17 residues. Germline loops: CDR1 MNHEY, CDR2 SVGEGT. The CDR3: CASSYLGISGGTDTQYF. CDR3 in DNA: TGTGCCAGCAGTTACCTCGGGATTAGCGGGGGAACAGATACGCAGTATTTT.

V gene TRBV15 combines with J gene TRBJ1-5; D is uncertain. Germline CDR1 is LNHNV and CDR2 is YYDKDF (reference sequence). With 6 bases removed from V and 0 bases from J, the gap between germline ends came to 3 bases. This CDR3 is built from 12 residues. CDR3 nucleotides: TGTGCCACCAGAAATAGCAATCAGCCCCAGCATTTT. Its translation is CATRNSNQPQHF.

The V and J genes are TRBV4-1 and TRBJ2-7; D is perhaps TRBD1 (5 bases). V lost 3 bases and J 5 bases, leaving 14 bases between the germline ends. Germline assignment: CDR1 MGHRA and CDR2 YSYEKL. The CDR3 totals 14 residues. The CDR3 reads CASSQPGHYDEQYF. The CDR3 nucleotides read TGCGCCAGCAGCCAGCCTGGACACTACGACGAGCAGTACTTC.

The chain is built from TRBV27 and TRBJ1-5; TRBD1 is a possible D gene (6 bases). The V end was cut by 3 bases, the J end by 4 bases, with 13 bases between. This CDR3 is built from 15 residues. Germline V gives CDR1 MNHEY, CDR2 SMNVEV (reference sequence). The CDR3 sequence: CASSLVDRLNQPQHF. The CDR3 DNA is TGTGCCAGCAGTTTGGTAGACAGGTTAAATCAGCCCCAGCATTTT.

The chain has TRBV4-1 and TRBJ1-6, with 7 bases lining up with TRBD1. This CDR3 has 14 amino acids. After removal of 2 bases from V and 6 bases from J, the junction contained 1 base not matched to a gene. In germline, CDR1 is MGHRA, CDR2 YSYEKL. Here the CDR3 DNA reads TGCGCCAGCAGCCAAACAGGGGTTAATTCACCCCTCCACTTT. It translates to CASSQTGVNSPLHF.

The rearrangement links TRBV11-2 to TRBJ1-4, with TRBD1 as a possible D gene (5 bases). The CDR3 extends over 16 amino acids. Looked up from germline, CDR1 is SGHAT and CDR2 is FQNNGV. Trimming pared 0 bases from V and 3 bases from J, leaving 11 bases between. CDR3 amino acids: CASSLEPRGSNEKLFF. As DNA, the CDR3 is TGTGCCAGCAGCTTAGAGCCTAGGGGATCTAATGAAAAACTGTTTTTT.

The chain combines TRBV5-8 with TRBJ2-1, with no clear D. Trimming removed 2 bases from V and 9 bases from J, with 9 bases in between. Per germline, CDR1 SGHTS and CDR2 YDEGEE. This CDR3 is built from 12 residues. The CDR3 DNA reads TGTGCCAGCAGCTTTCAGCGAGCTGAGCAGTTCTTC. Protein sequence: CASSFQRAEQFF.

The rearrangement links TRBV7-8 to TRBJ1-1, with D uncertain. The V end lost 0 bases, the J end lost 5 bases, and 16 bases lay between the germline ends. CDR1 and CDR2 from the germline V gene are SGHVS and FQNEAQ. The CDR3 sequence is 16 residues long. DNA of the CDR3: TGTGCCAGCAGCTTAGCGCTTCAGGTAGGGATAACTGAAGCTTTCTTT. Its protein product is CASSLALQVGITEAFF.

The gene calls are TRBV5-4 and TRBJ1-2, with 9 bases fitting TRBD1. V was pared by 1 base and J by 7 bases, with 14 bases of the junction left unmatched. This CDR3 is built from 17 residues. CDR1 is SGHNT, CDR2 YYREEE, per germline (reference sequence). CDR3 sequence reads: CASSLQLGGQGRRGYTF. In DNA, the CDR3 is TGTGCCAGCAGCTTGCAATTGGGGGGACAGGGCCGACGTGGCTACACCTTC.

The chain employs TRBV2 and TRBJ2-1; D perhaps matches TRBD1 (6 bases). This CDR3 region has 14 residues. Trimming cost V 8 bases and J 5 bases, with 16 bases left between them. In germline, CDR1 is SNHLY, CDR2 FYNNEI. The CDR3 reads CASSLWGHNNEQFF. In nucleotides, the CDR3 is TGTGCCAGCTCACTTTGGGGGCATAACAATGAGCAGTTCTTC.

Here the CDR3 reads CSVAGLNNEQFF. CDR3 nucleotide sequence: TGCAGCGTTGCGGGACTAAACAATGAGCAGTTCTTC. The chain employs TRBV29-1 and TRBJ2-1; 7 positions match TRBD2. With 4 bases clipped from V and 5 bases from J, the junction kept 2 bases outside the gene matches. Germline V gene lookup returns CDR1 SQVTM and CDR2 ANQGSEA. The CDR3 runs 12 residues.

The J gene is TRBJ1-2, the V gene TRBV4-1; D gene ambiguous. Trimming removed 0 bases from V and 4 bases from J, with 18 bases in between. The germline CDR1 and CDR2 sequences are MGHRA and YSYEKL. The CDR3 runs to 17 residues. CDR3: CASSQDGSAVGSYGYTF. The CDR3, as DNA: TGCGCCAGCAGCCAAGACGGGTCCGCCGTGGGTAGCTATGGCTACACCTTC.

The rearrangement uses TRBV7-8 and TRBJ2-5; 7 bases are a match to TRBD2. Germline CDR1 SGHVS, CDR2 FQNEAQ. V trimming: 6 bases; J trimming: 0 bases; junction bases outside the gene matches: 13. The CDR3 spans 17 residues. CDR3 residues: CASSRTLTSPYQETQYF. The DNA for the CDR3 is TGTGCCAGCAGTCGAACCTTGACTAGCCCGTACCAAGAGACCCAGTACTTC.